The 21 T cell receptor beta chains listed next were all sequenced from one sample in a study of regulatory T cells in long-lasting Graves disease (dated by TCRdb to about 2021). Library prep was done by multiplex PCR. TCRdb lists the instrument as Illumina HiSeq 4000. To build TCR beta libraries, CDR3 regions were amplified by Arm-PCR using iRepertoire HTBI primers. In TCRdb, the public reads were trimmed at Q25 with fastp and aligned with MiXCR, with productive beta chains retained. Each record represents a unique CDR3 protein, reported with the most common genes and DNA among its rows. This sample holds more than 450,000 distinct CDR3 sequences; around 15% were observed only once. The ten biggest clones cover roughly an eighth of the sample. This sample's time point label indicates: newly diagnosed GD, antithyroid drugs for less than 3 months. For both TCR sequencing and RNA sequencing, RNA was extracted from PBMCs using TRIzol.

These sequences were also reported in another study, on T cells in Graves' hyperthyroidism and ophthalmopathy.

Source: peripheral blood mononuclear cells (PBMCs), taken at new diagnosis, from a patient treated with antithyroid drugs. The origin of the receptors is a man aged 40-55 years with Graves disease. Donor details come from another sample of the same person, matched by shared clones.

Regarding this clonotype: Just one base apart from a much larger clone, this may be a read error. V and J are TRBV20-1 and TRBJ2-1, with 7 bases that match TRBD1. The V gene end was trimmed by 1 base and the J gene end by 0 bases; junction bases not matched to a gene: 3. Germline values: CDR1 DFQATT, CDR2 SNEGSKA (reference sequence). The CDR3 loop spans 15 amino acids. The CDR3 is CSARGDRSSYNEQFF. CDR3 coding DNA: TGCAGTGCTAGAGGGGACAGAAGCTCCTACAATGAGCAGTTCTTC.

This clonotype came up many times. The chain employs TRBV18 and TRBJ2-7; 10 positions match TRBD2. The CDR3 sequence is 15 residues long. J gave up 3 bases and V 3 bases, and 5 bases lay outside the gene matches. CDR1 and CDR2 (germline): KGHSH, LQKENI. The CDR3 reads CASSPLAGEGYEQYF. CDR3 nucleotide sequence: TGTGCCAGCTCACCCCTAGCGGGAGAAGGCTACGAGCAGTACTTC.

The table lists this clonotype with many counts. V and J are TRBV5-1 and TRBJ1-1, with D perhaps TRBD1 (6 bases). The CDR3 covers 14 residues. Germline CDR1 reads SGHRS; CDR2 reads YFSETQ. V lost 7 bases to trimming and J lost 1 base, with 14 bases between them. CDR3 residues: CASGGTTGNTEAFF. CDR3 sequence (DNA): TGCGCCAGCGGCGGAACGACAGGGAACACTGAAGCTTTCTTT.

This chain joins TRBV5-6 and TRBJ1-4, with D possibly matching TRBD1 (5 bases). In germline, CDR1 is SGHDT, CDR2 YYEEEE. The CDR3 is 20 amino acids. V was shortened by 1 base and J by 0 bases, with 22 bases between the two germline ends. The CDR3 sequence: CASSLLGQGDSGTTNEKLFF. The CDR3 coding sequence is TGTGCCAGCAGCTTGCTTGGGCAGGGCGATTCCGGGACAACTAATGAAAAACTGTTTTTT.

The chain couples TRBV19 to TRBJ2-3; D is ambiguous. The V gene's germline CDR1 is LNHDA and CDR2 SQIVND (reference sequence). Deletions cut 4 bases from V and 2 bases from J, with 7 bases between. The CDR3 runs to 13 residues. CDR3 DNA sequence: TGTGCCAGTAGTACGACATTCACAGATACGCAGTATTTT. Its protein is CASSTTFTDTQYF. Full variable domain (missing parts from reference TRBV19 and TRBJ2-3): DGGITQSPKYLFRKEGQNVTLSCEQNLNHDAMYWYRQDPGQGLRLIYYSQIVNDFQKGDIAEGYSVSREKKESFPLTVTSAQKNPTAFYLCASSTTFTDTQYFGPGTRLTVL.

This clonotype was seen many times. V usage is TRBV7-9 and J usage is TRBJ1-1, with TRBD1 matching 8 bases. J lost 4 bases, V lost 2 bases, and 6 bases had no gene match. Germline V lookup: CDR1 SEHNR, CDR2 FQNEAQ (reference sequence). CDR3 length: 15 residues. Written as DNA, the CDR3 is TGTGCCAGCAGCTTAACTGGTACAGGGGGCACTGAAGCTTTCTTT. Protein product: CASSLTGTGGTEAFF.

This clonotype was seen ten or more times. The chain combines TRBV11-1 with TRBJ2-1; D may be TRBD2 (5 bases). Germline CDR1 reads SGHAT; CDR2 reads FQDESV (reference sequence). V shed 2 bases and J shed 9 bases, with 11 bases lying between them. The CDR3 contains 13 residues. CDR3 coding DNA: TGTGCCAGCAGCTTACCTTGGGAGTCTGAGCAGTTCTTC. Protein: CASSLPWESEQFF.

The chain uses TRBV19 and TRBJ1-5; D remains ambiguous. CDR1 is LNHDA and CDR2 is SQIVND in the germline V gene (reference sequence). There are 14 residues in the CDR3. Deletions cut 3 bases from V and 4 bases from J, with 10 bases between. CDR3 amino acids: CASSINGFNQPQHF. CDR3 bases: TGTGCCAGTAGTATCAACGGCTTTAATCAGCCCCAGCATTTT.

The chain joins TRBV29-1 to TRBJ2-1; TRBD2 agrees at 8 bases. Germline lookup yields CDR1 SQVTM and CDR2 ANQGSEA. The CDR3 covers 14 residues. The junction had 13 bases not matched to a gene; V was cut back by 6 bases and J by 9 bases. For the CDR3, the DNA is TGCAGCGTGCGCCGGAGCGGGAGAAACGGTGAGCAGTTCTTC. Its protein product is CSVRRSGRNGEQFF.

This clonotype was detected only a few times. The rearrangement joins TRBV7-2 to TRBJ2-7; the D gene is possibly TRBD2 (6 bases). CDR3 length equals 15 residues. Germline V gives CDR1 SGHTA, CDR2 FQGNSA. V gave up 2 bases and J gave up 3 bases, with 14 bases separating them. This CDR3 is CASSLRSGGGYEQYF. The CDR3 DNA reads as TGTGCCAGCAGCTTACGGTCCGGGGGAGGCTACGAGCAGTACTTC.

Ten or more counts support this clonotype. The rearrangement links TRBV11-2 to TRBJ2-7; D perhaps matches TRBD2 (6 bases). Trimming took 0 bases from V and 3 from J, leaving 12 bases between them. The CDR3 runs 15 residues. CDR1 and CDR2 (germline): SGHAT, FQNNGV. CDR3 protein: CASSLDRLANYEQYF. CDR3 nucleotide sequence: TGTGCCAGCAGCTTAGATCGTCTAGCGAACTACGAGCAGTACTTC.

V usage is TRBV12-5 and J usage is TRBJ2-1; 9 positions agree with TRBD2. The length of the CDR3 is 15 residues. The V and J ends lost 2 bases and 8 bases, in that order; junction bases with no gene match: 7. Germline V gene data show CDR1 as LGHNT and CDR2 as FRNRAP. The CDR3 sequence is CASGLRSGRLDEQFF. CDR3 nucleotide sequence: TGTGCTAGTGGTTTGCGTAGCGGGAGATTAGATGAGCAGTTCTTC. Supplemented by reference TRBV12-5 and TRBJ2-1, the full variable domain reads DARVTQTPRHKVTEMGQEVTMRCQPILGHNTVFWYRQTMMQGLELLAYFRNRAPLDDSGMPKDRFSAEMPDATLATLKIQPSEPRDSAVYFCASGLRSGRLDEQFFGPGTRLTVL.

The chain uses TRBV7-9 and TRBJ1-2; 7 nucleotides agree with TRBD1. This CDR3 is built from 17 residues. Germline values: CDR1 SEHNR, CDR2 FQNEAQ (reference sequence). Unmatched junction bases numbered 12, after V lost 5 bases and J lost 0 bases. The CDR3 region is CASSEMVGGHPNYGYTF. The CDR3 coding sequence is TGTGCCAGCAGCGAAATGGTAGGGGGCCACCCTAACTATGGCTACACCTTC.

The chain combines TRBV19 with TRBJ2-6; D is unclear. The germline V and J ends were trimmed by 3 bases and 0 bases, with 3 bases remaining between them. The CDR3 is 14 residues long. The germline CDR1 and CDR2 sequences are LNHDA and SQIVND (reference sequence). CDR3 sequence (DNA): TGTGCCAGTAGTATCATCTCTGGGGCCAACGTCCTGACTTTC. Amino acid sequence: CASSIISGANVLTF.

This clonotype was seen many times. The CDR3 bases are TGCAGTGCTAGAGGGGGACTAGCGGGAGTCGGCGGGGAGCTGTTTTTT. This sequence encodes CSARGGLAGVGGELFF. This sequence joins TRBV20-1 and TRBJ2-2; 14 bases line up with TRBD2. Germline assignment: CDR1 DFQATT and CDR2 SNEGSKA (reference sequence). The V gene end was trimmed by 1 base and the J gene end by 7 bases; junction bases not matched to a gene: 5. This CDR3 contains 16 residues.

The chain employs TRBV28 and TRBJ1-4, with TRBD1 identical over 8 bases. The CDR3 is made up of 17 amino acids. J was trimmed by 0 bases and V by 3 bases; bases with no gene match: 6. Per germline, CDR1 MDHEN and CDR2 SYDVKM. Here the CDR3 DNA reads TGTGCCAGCAGTTTCTCAGGGGGCCTCACAACTAATGAAAAACTGTTTTTT. Translating gives CASSFSGGLTTNEKLFF.

This clonotype was seen at least ten times. This sequence joins TRBV27 and TRBJ2-3; tentative D call: TRBD2 (5 bases). Trimming left V 3 bases short and J 1 base short, with 8 bases between. CDR1 and CDR2 from the germline V gene are MNHEY and SMNVEV (reference sequence). The CDR3 covers 14 residues. The CDR3 bases are TGTGCCAGCAGTTTCTTCGGGGGCACAGATACGCAGTATTTT. Translating it yields CASSFFGGTDTQYF.

The rearrangement uses TRBV10-1 and TRBJ2-5; the match to TRBD1 covers 9 bases. Germline lookup yields CDR1 WNHNN and CDR2 SYGVQD (reference sequence). V shed 10 bases, J shed 4 bases, and the junction held 7 bases outside the gene matches. The CDR3 is 13 amino acids. The CDR3 region is CAIEGQGGETQYF. The CDR3 DNA reads as TGCGCCATAGAGGGACAGGGTGGAGAGACCCAGTACTTC.

This clonotype was counted between two and nine times. The chain uses TRBV5-1 and TRBJ1-2; 7 bases agree with TRBD1. This CDR3 has 13 residues. V was pared by 0 bases and J by 11 bases, with 7 bases of the junction left unmatched. Germline values: CDR1 SGHRS, CDR2 YFSETQ. The CDR3 nucleotides read TGCGCCAGCAGCTTGGACACAGGGGAACATTACACCTTC. It is translated as CASSLDTGEHYTF.

V and J are TRBV5-1 and TRBJ2-1; D gene ambiguous. The CDR3 is made up of 13 amino acids. The V and J ends lost 0 bases and 10 bases respectively, with 11 bases between them. Germline V CDR1 and CDR2: SGHRS, YFSETQ. The CDR3 spells CASSLVIAEEQFF. The DNA for the CDR3 is TGCGCCAGCAGCTTGGTGATAGCCGAAGAGCAGTTCTTC.

The DNA for the CDR3 is TGCGCCAGCAGCAGCGGGACTAGCGGGGCCGTAAGCACAGATACGCAGTATTTT. It is translated as CASSSGTSGAVSTDTQYF. This chain joins TRBV5-1 and TRBJ2-3; 13 bases match TRBD2. The V and J ends lost 4 bases and 0 bases, in that order; junction bases with no gene match: 8. The CDR3 extends over 18 amino acids. CDR1 and CDR2 (germline): SGHRS, YFSETQ.